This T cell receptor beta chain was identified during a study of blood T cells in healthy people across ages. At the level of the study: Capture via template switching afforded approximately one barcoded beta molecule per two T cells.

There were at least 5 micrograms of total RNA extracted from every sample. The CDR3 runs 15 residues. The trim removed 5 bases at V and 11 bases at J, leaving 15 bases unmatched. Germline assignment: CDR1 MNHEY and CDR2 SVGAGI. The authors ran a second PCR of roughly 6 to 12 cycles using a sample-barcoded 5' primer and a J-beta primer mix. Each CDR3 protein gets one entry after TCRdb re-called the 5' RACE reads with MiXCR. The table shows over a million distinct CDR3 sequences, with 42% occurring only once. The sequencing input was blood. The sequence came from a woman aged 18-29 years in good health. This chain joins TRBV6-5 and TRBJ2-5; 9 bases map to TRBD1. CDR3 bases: TGTGCCAGCAGTCTCACAGGGGGCGAGTACAATGAGCAGTACTTC. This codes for CASSLTGGEYNEQYF.